A selection of T cell receptor beta chains follows, all from one sample in a study of cytomegalovirus exposure and HLA in healthy donors. Method: immunoSEQ multiplex PCR; TCRdb's copy keeps in-frame clones and lacks some. The sample has around 54,000 clones, more than 70% seen once. The material sequenced was PBMCs. These receptors were collected from a young woman in good health and CMV-seronegative. CDR3s include the opening cysteine and the closing phenylalanine or tryptophan. The D gene is left open where the match is weak. The size field is filled for only some rows; it gives once, few, many or a size class.

j_call,d_call,v_call,clone_size,cdr3_nt,cdr3_aa
TRBJ2-1,-,TRBV4-1,-,TGCGCCAGCAGCCCGGTGGGTCGGGTTGGCCAGTTCTTC,CASSPVGRVGQFF
TRBJ2-7,TRBD2,TRBV5-1,-,TGCGCCAGCAGCTTGGGTCTAGCGGGCTCCTACGAGCAGTACTTC,CASSLGLAGSYEQYF
TRBJ1-2,TRBD1,TRBV6-1,-,TGTGCCAGCAGTTCATGGACAGGGGGCTATGGCTACACCTTC,CASSSWTGGYGYTF
TRBJ1-5,-,TRBV9,-,TGTGCCAGCAGCGAACAACGCAAAACAGGGATAGTTAGCAATCAGCCCCAGCATTTT,CASSEQRKTGIVSNQPQHF
TRBJ2-1,TRBD1,TRBV10-3,-,TGTGCCATCAGTGGGGACAGGGCAGCCCTATCGGGGTCCTACAATGAGCAGTTCTTC,CAISGDRAALSGSYNEQFF
TRBJ2-5,-,TRBV7-8,-,TGTGCCAGCAGCTTAAGGACTGGCCAAGAGACCCAGTACTTC,CASSLRTGQETQYF
TRBJ1-5,TRBD1,TRBV2,-,TGTGCCAGCAGGGACGACAGGGGGCCTCAGCCCCAGCATTTT,CASRDDRGPQPQHF
TRBJ2-3,TRBD2,TRBV6-6,-,TGTGCCAGCAGTTACCCTAGCGGGAGTGCGGATACGCAGTATTTT,CASSYPSGSADTQYF
TRBJ2-2,TRBD1,TRBV5-1,once,TGCGCCAGCAGCTCCCCCAAGACAGGGATCGGGAACACCGGGGAGCTGTTTTTT,CASSSPKTGIGNTGELFF
TRBJ2-1,TRBD2,TRBV5-4,-,TGTGCCAGCAGCTACCCGGCGGGACTAGCACGGCAGTTCTTC,CASSYPAGLARQFF
TRBJ2-1,-,TRBV27,-,TGTGCCAGCAGTAGAACGACTAGTCCTAAGGTCAATGAGCAGTTCTTC,CASSRTTSPKVNEQFF
TRBJ2-7,TRBD1,TRBV2,-,TGTGCCAGCAGAGCATGGACAGGGTACCACGAGCAGTACTTC,CASRAWTGYHEQYF
TRBJ2-1,-,TRBV7-9,-,TGTGCCAGCAACACAGGGATCTCCTACAATGAGCAGTTCTTC,CASNTGISYNEQFF
TRBJ2-7,-,TRBV28,-,TGTGCCAGCGGAGCATATCTTGGCTACGAGCAGTACTTC,CASGAYLGYEQYF
TRBJ2-5,-,TRBV7-2,-,TGTGCCAGCCAACAGGACCACCAAGAGACCCAGTACTTC,CASQQDHQETQYF
TRBJ1-1,-,TRBV7-2,-,TGTGCCAGCAGCCGAACAGGGCTGAACACTGAAGCTTTCTTT,CASSRTGLNTEAFF
TRBJ2-1,-,TRBV28,-,TGTGCCAGCCACACCAGCGGTGGCTCCTACAATGAGCAGTTCTTC,CASHTSGGSYNEQFF
TRBJ2-1,TRBD1,TRBV6-5,-,TGTGCCAGCACCGAGACAGGGGGCGCCTACAATGAGCAGTTCTTC,CASTETGGAYNEQFF
TRBJ2-1,TRBD2,TRBV5-1,-,TGCGCCAGCAGCTTGGGAGGGACTAGGGGGTTAAATGAGCAGTTCTTC,CASSLGGTRGLNEQFF
TRBJ2-3,TRBD1,TRBV30,once,TGTGCCTGGAAGGGCAGGGGGTCAGATACGCAGTATTTT,CAWKGRGSDTQYF
TRBJ2-5,TRBD2,TRBV27,once,TGTGCCAGCAGTTTAGGTGTAGCGGGAGGGCCAAAAGAGACCCAGTACTTC,CASSLGVAGGPKETQYF
TRBJ1-5,-,TRBV9,-,TGTGCCAGCAGCGTAGGACCCCTCGAGTGGGAGTCCAGCAATCAGCCCCAGCATTTT,CASSVGPLEWESSNQPQHF
TRBJ2-7,-,TRBV28,-,TGTGCCAGCAGTTTTGGGACAACCTACGAGCAGTACTTC,CASSFGTTYEQYF
TRBJ1-2,-,TRBV2,-,TGTGCCAGCAGTCAGGATCGCGGGGGTCCCTATGGCTACACCTTC,CASSQDRGGPYGYTF
TRBJ1-3,-,TRBV7-9,-,TGTGCCAGCCGGGGGGCCTCTGGAAACACCATATATTTT,CASRGASGNTIYF
TRBJ1-5,TRBD1,TRBV6-1,-,TGTGCCAGCCGTCGCGACAGGGTCAATCAGCCCCAGCATTTT,CASRRDRVNQPQHF
TRBJ2-7,TRBD2,TRBV10-3,-,TGTGCCATCAGTGGGGCTAGCGGGAGCCCCAGCTCCTACGAGCAGTACTTC,CAISGASGSPSSYEQYF
TRBJ1-2,-,TRBV29-1,-,TGCAGCGTTGAGGACAGCGCTGGCTACACCTTC,CSVEDSAGYTF
TRBJ2-3,-,TRBV7-9,-,TGTGCCAGCAGCTTACCGCGACGTCAGGGGAATACGCAGTATTTT,CASSLPRRQGNTQYF
TRBJ2-1,-,TRBV5-1,-,TGCGCCAGCAGCCGACTGGAGTCCGGTGGCAATGAGCAGTTCTTC,CASSRLESGGNEQFF
TRBJ1-1,-,TRBV5-1,-,TGCGCCAGCAGCTTGGGTCGGAACACTGAAGCTTTCTTT,CASSLGRNTEAFF
TRBJ2-7,TRBD1,TRBV7-3,-,TGTGCCAGCAGCTCACAGGGGGAAGCCGACGAGCAGTACTTC,CASSSQGEADEQYF
TRBJ2-7,TRBD2,TRBV9,few,TGTGCCAGCAGCCCACGGACTAGCAGTTACGAGCAGTACTTC,CASSPRTSSYEQYF
TRBJ2-7,TRBD1,TRBV23-1,few,TGCGCCAGCAGTCACTCCGCCCGGGACAGGGACGCACCCCCCTACGAGCAGTACTTC,CASSHSARDRDAPPYEQYF
TRBJ2-1,TRBD2,TRBV29-1,-,TGCAGCGTTGAAGAGGGGACTAGCGGGAGGGGGACCTACAATGAGCAGTTCTTC,CSVEEGTSGRGTYNEQFF
TRBJ2-2,-,TRBV7-8,once,TGTGCCAGCAGCTCGCCGGCCAGGCGAACCGGGGAGCTGTTTTTT,CASSSPARRTGELFF
TRBJ1-1,-,TRBV30,few,TGTGCCTGGAGTCCCAGGAAATCGAGCACTGAAGCTTTCTTT,CAWSPRKSSTEAFF
TRBJ1-5,-,TRBV28,-,TGTGCCAGCAGCGTGACTGGGAGCAATCAGCCCCAGCATTTT,CASSVTGSNQPQHF
TRBJ1-4,-,TRBV29-1,once,TGCAGCGTTGAGGAGGAAAAACTGTTTTTT,CSVEEEKLFF
TRBJ2-1,-,TRBV28,few,TGTGCCAGCAGTTTATTACTAGGAACCTACAATGAGCAGTTCTTC,CASSLLLGTYNEQFF
TRBJ1-5,-,TRBV4-1,-,TGCGCCAGCAGCCATACTGGAGGACCCAGTCAGCCCCAGCATTTT,CASSHTGGPSQPQHF
TRBJ1-5,-,TRBV5-6,-,TGTGCCAGCAGCTTGCAAGGGGTGGAACGGCAGCCCCAGCATTTT,CASSLQGVERQPQHF